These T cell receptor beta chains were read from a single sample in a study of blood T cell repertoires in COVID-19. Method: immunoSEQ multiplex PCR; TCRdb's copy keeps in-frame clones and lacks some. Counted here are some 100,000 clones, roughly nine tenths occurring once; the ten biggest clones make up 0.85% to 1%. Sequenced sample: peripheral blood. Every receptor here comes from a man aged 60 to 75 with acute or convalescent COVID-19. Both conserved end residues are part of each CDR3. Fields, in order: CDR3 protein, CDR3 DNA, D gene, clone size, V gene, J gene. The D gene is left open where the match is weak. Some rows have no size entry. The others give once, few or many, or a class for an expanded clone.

CASSLGAAVYEQYF,TGTGCCAGCAGCTTAGGAGCGGCAGTCTACGAGCAGTACTTC,-,-,TRBV11-2,TRBJ2-7
CSVGSGTGELFF,TGCAGCGTTGGAAGCGGGACCGGGGAGCTGTTTTTT,-,-,TRBV29-1,TRBJ2-2
CASSKVALAGSTDTQYF,TGTGCCAGCAGCAAAGTCGCACTAGCGGGGAGCACAGATACGCAGTATTTT,-,-,TRBV21-1,TRBJ2-3
CASSPQGYYGYTF,TGTGCCAGCAGCCCACAGGGTTACTATGGCTACACCTTC,-,-,TRBV14,TRBJ1-2
CASSLGPPQGGDTEAFF,TGCGCCAGCAGCTTGGGCCCTCCACAGGGGGGGGACACTGAAGCTTTCTTT,TRBD1,-,TRBV5-1,TRBJ1-1
CASSWTGGIRDTEAFF,TGCGCCAGCAGCTGGACAGGGGGCATTAGGGACACTGAAGCTTTCTTT,TRBD1,few,TRBV5-1,TRBJ1-1
CASSPGRVTEAFF,TGTGCCAGCAGCCCTGGGAGGGTTACTGAAGCTTTCTTT,-,-,TRBV5-6,TRBJ1-1
CASSYSTGRGNTEAFF,TGTGCCAGCAGTTACTCGACGGGCAGGGGAAACACTGAAGCTTTCTTT,-,-,TRBV6-7,TRBJ1-1
CASSTGTINEQFF,TGTGCCAGCAGCACCGGGACTATTAATGAGCAGTTCTTC,TRBD2,-,TRBV6-5,TRBJ2-1
CASSPPVSGYNEQFF,TGTGCCAGCTCACCACCGGTCAGCGGTTACAATGAGCAGTTCTTC,-,once,TRBV18,TRBJ2-1
CAWSVHTGLAHYNEQFF,TGTGCCTGGAGTGTTCACACTGGACTAGCGCACTACAATGAGCAGTTCTTC,TRBD2,-,TRBV30,TRBJ2-1
CASRPGLAGGEQFF,TGTGCCAGCAGGCCGGGACTAGCGGGAGGGGAGCAGTTCTTC,TRBD2,-,TRBV6-5,TRBJ2-1
CASSVGAGGEKSQFF,TGTGCCAGCAGCGTAGGTGCAGGGGGAGAGAAATCGCAGTTCTTC,TRBD1,-,TRBV9,TRBJ2-1
CATKAGARNEQFF,TGTGCCACCAAAGCGGGAGCTCGCAATGAGCAGTTCTTC,TRBD2,once,TRBV24-1,TRBJ2-1